These 7 T cell receptor beta chains came from one sample sequenced in a study of blood T cell repertoires in COVID-19. Libraries were prepared by immunoSEQ multiplex PCR; TCRdb keeps only in-frame clonotypes and omits some of them. The sample yields about 230,000 clones, around 78% seen once. Material: peripheral blood. These TCRs come from a woman in her seventies with active or convalescent COVID-19.

The J gene is TRBJ2-2, the V gene TRBV7-9; TRBD1 agrees at 7 bases. The CDR3 sequence is 15 residues long. V shed 4 bases and J 6 bases; nucleotides not matched to a gene: 8. Germline V gene sequence: CDR1 SEHNR, CDR2 FQNEAQ (reference sequence). The chain's CDR3 is CASSSGTEKPGELFF. As DNA, the CDR3 is TGTGCCAGCAGCTCCGGGACAGAAAAACCCGGGGAGCTGTTTTTT. The full variable domain, with the rest looked up from reference TRBV7-9 and TRBJ2-2, is DTGVSQNPRHKITKRGQNVTFRCDPISEHNRLYWYRQTLGQGPEFLTYFQNEAQLEKSRLLSDRFSAERPKGSFSTLEIQRTEQGDSAMYLCASSSGTEKPGELFFGEGSRLTVL.

The CDR3 sequence: CASSLPSYYTF. CDR3 coding DNA: TGTGCCAGCAGTTTGCCAAGCTATTACACCTTC. The V call is TRBV27, the J call TRBJ1-2; D not certain. Germline lookup yields CDR1 MNHEY and CDR2 SMNVEV (reference sequence). This CDR3 region has 11 residues. V was shortened by 3 bases and J by 11 bases, with 10 bases between the two germline ends.

This chain links TRBV9 with TRBJ2-1; 8 nucleotides match TRBD1. The CDR3 covers 14 residues. Unmatched junction bases numbered 9, after V lost 6 bases and J lost 7 bases. Germline V gene lookup returns CDR1 SGDLS and CDR2 YYNGEE. CDR3 DNA sequence: TGTGCCAGCAACGGGGCAGGGGGCTTGAATGAGCAGTTCTTC. Translated: CASNGAGGLNEQFF.

The rearrangement links TRBV11-2 to TRBJ2-3; 12 bases match TRBD2. Germline CDR1 is SGHAT and CDR2 is FQNNGV. This CDR3 contains 18 residues. V shed 7 bases, J shed 4 bases, and the junction held 15 bases outside the gene matches. CDR3 in amino acids: CASTFRQSTSGSADTQYF. CDR3 nucleotides: TGTGCCAGCACCTTCAGACAGTCGACTAGCGGGAGTGCAGATACGCAGTATTTT. The variable domain in full, completed from reference TRBV11-2 and TRBJ2-3, reads EAGVAQSPRYKIIEKRQSVAFWCNPISGHATLYWYQQILGQGPKLLIQFQNNGVVDDSQLPKDRFSAERLKGVDSTLKIQPAKLEDSAVYLCASTFRQSTSGSADTQYFGPGTRLTVL.

The chain carries TRBV5-8 and TRBJ2-5; 7 nucleotides align to TRBD1. CDR3 length: 13 amino acids. V shed 4 bases, J shed 7 bases, and the junction held 7 bases outside the gene matches. The V gene's germline CDR1 is SGHTS and CDR2 YDEGEE. CDR3 DNA: TGTGCCAGCAGCCTAGGGGGCGCGGGGACCCAGTACTTC. Encoded protein: CASSLGGAGTQYF.

This chain joins TRBV7-8 and TRBJ2-1, with 9 bases fitting TRBD2. The CDR3 extends over 16 amino acids. Germline V lookup: CDR1 SGHVS, CDR2 FQNEAQ. The J segment lost 7 bases and the V segment lost 4 bases, leaving 11 bases of the junction unmatched. The CDR3 sequence is CASSSGTSRSWNEQFF. The CDR3 bases are TGTGCCAGCAGCTCCGGGACTAGCAGATCGTGGAATGAGCAGTTCTTC.

The chain combines TRBV29-1 with TRBJ1-2, with a weak D call TRBD1 (5 bases). The germline V and J ends were trimmed by 2 bases and 4 bases, with 8 bases remaining between them. This CDR3 is 12 amino acids long. Germline CDR1 and CDR2: SQVTM and ANQGSEA. CDR3 in amino acids: CSVEMGGYGYTF. CDR3 DNA sequence: TGCAGCGTTGAAATGGGGGGCTATGGCTACACCTTC.